The present entry profiles one T cell receptor beta chain with its context. Clinical history as reported by participants underpinned cohort assignment. Profiling relied on immunoSEQ multiplex PCR, and the TCRdb table lists in-frame clones only, not all of them. The sample shows 150,000 to 200,000 clones, roughly 88% of them seen only once. This record belongs to a study of blood T cell repertoires in COVID-19. Trimming pared 6 bases from V and 6 bases from J, leaving 14 bases between. The CDR3 sequence is 13 residues long. Sequenced sample: PBMCs or T cells enriched from blood (not recorded which). V and J are TRBV12-3 or TRBV12-4 and TRBJ1-1, with a weak D call TRBD1 (6 bases). The TCR was taken from a woman aged 50 to 65 who had recovered from COVID-19. CDR3 nucleotide sequence: TGTGCCAGCAGCCTCGACAGGAGCCCTGAAGCTTTCTTT. Translation: CASSLDRSPEAFF.